A single sample gave rise to the 3 T cell receptor beta chains below, sequenced in a study of spatial heterogeneity in lung cancer. Time point indicated: sample taken at primary tumor resection. Unsorted tumor, nontumor lung tissue or cryopreserved PBMC supplied the whole RNA. TCRdb reprocessed the 5' RACE reads via MiXCR and lists one record per CDR3 protein. The data hold approximately 49,000 distinct CDR3 sequences, with less than 5.5% observed a single time. Sequences were derived from PBMCs, sampled at surgery. All receptors derive from a male donor with early-stage non-small cell lung cancer.

At least ten counts were recorded for this clonotype. The chain recombines TRBV20-1 with TRBJ1-6; TRBD1 matches at 10 bases. Germline V gene data show CDR1 as DFQATT and CDR2 as SNEGSKA (reference sequence). Unmatched junction bases numbered 11, after V lost 8 bases and J lost 13 bases. The CDR3 covers 13 residues. The DNA of the CDR3 is TGCAGTACCCAGGACAGGGGGGGTTCGCCCCTCCACTTT. Amino acid sequence: CSTQDRGGSPLHF.

Many counts were recorded for this clonotype. CDR3 DNA sequence: TGTGCCAGCAGCCCCGATGGGCGCATGGGAACTGAAGCTTTCTTT. Amino acid sequence: CASSPDGRMGTEAFF. This chain uses TRBV11-2 with TRBJ1-1; D is unresolved. The CDR3 runs to 15 residues. Germline V gives CDR1 SGHAT, CDR2 FQNNGV. V was pared by 5 bases and J by 5 bases, with 18 bases between. The full variable domain, rest sourced from reference TRBV11-2 and TRBJ1-1, is EAGVAQSPRYKIIEKRQSVAFWCNPISGHATLYWYQQILGQGPKLLIQFQNNGVVDDSQLPKDRFSAERLKGVDSTLKIQPAKLEDSAVYLCASSPDGRMGTEAFFGQGTRLTVV.

Many counts were recorded for this clonotype. The chain couples TRBV21-1 to TRBJ1-2; the table's D gene call, TRBD1, was not cross checked with the DNA. TRBV21-1 is flagged as a pseudogene. The CDR3 length is 13 residues. For the CDR3, the DNA is TGTGCCAGCGCTCCCGGGACAGCCTATGGCTACACCTTC. It specifies CASAPGTAYGYTF.